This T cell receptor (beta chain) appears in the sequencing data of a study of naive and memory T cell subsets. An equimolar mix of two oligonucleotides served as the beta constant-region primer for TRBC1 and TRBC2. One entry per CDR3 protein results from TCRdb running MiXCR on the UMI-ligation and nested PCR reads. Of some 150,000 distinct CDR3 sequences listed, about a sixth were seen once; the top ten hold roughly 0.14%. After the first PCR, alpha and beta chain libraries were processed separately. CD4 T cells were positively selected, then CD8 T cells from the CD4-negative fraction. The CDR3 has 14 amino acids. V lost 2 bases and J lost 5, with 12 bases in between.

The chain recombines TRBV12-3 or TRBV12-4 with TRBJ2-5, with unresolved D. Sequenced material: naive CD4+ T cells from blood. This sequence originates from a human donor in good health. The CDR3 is CASSLFPIMETQYF. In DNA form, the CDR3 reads TGTGCCAGCAGTTTATTCCCCATTATGGAGACCCAGTACTTC.